This TCR beta chain came from a study of blood T cell repertoires in COVID-19. This clone occurred once. Per the authors' pipeline: Nucleated cell number was recorded as an estimate derived from reference gene primer amplification. Repertoires were generated with immunoSEQ multiplex PCR, while TCRdb's copy carries only in-frame clones and drops some. The V and J calls and clone size come from that table; D and trimming were worked out from the DNA. The table shows 250,000 or so clones, with approximately 90% occurring only once. The CDR3 totals 15 residues. Per the germline V gene, CDR1 is SGDLS and CDR2 is YYNGEE. The junction had 7 bases not matched to a gene; V was cut back by 2 bases and J by 6 bases.

This sequence joins TRBV9 and TRBJ2-1; 8 positions agree with TRBD2. This clonotype was sampled from a man aged 35 to 55 who had recovered from COVID-19. Sequenced sample: PBMCs or T cells enriched from blood (not recorded which). CDR3 DNA: TGTGCCAGCAGCGTGTCTAGCGGGTTATTCAATGAGCAGTTCTTC. Its translation: CASSVSSGLFNEQFF.